This TCR beta chain was recorded in a study of cytomegalovirus exposure and HLA in healthy donors. The PCR ran on 60 Vbeta and 13 Jbeta primers. Using immunoSEQ multiplex PCR, the repertoire was profiled, and TCRdb retains in-frame clones only, with some absent. The data hold around 100,000 clones, with about four fifths observed a single time. Study results and caveats: A classifier reportedly called cytomegalovirus status with high sensitivity and specificity. In vitro assays verified that a few CMV-associated chains recognized CMV antigens specifically.

To note about this clone: No antigen is known for it.

The ends lost 1 base at V and 6 bases at J; junction bases unmatched: 6. The V gene's germline CDR1 is SEHNR and CDR2 FQNEAQ (reference sequence). This CDR3 spans 14 amino acids. The receptor was isolated from a man aged 25 to 40 in good health and CMV-seronegative. The material sequenced was PBMCs. This chain links TRBV7-9 with TRBJ2-7; 7 bases align to TRBD1. The CDR3 bases are TGTGCCAGCAGCTTAGAGGGGTACAGGGGCGAGCAGTACTTC. Translation gives CASSLEGYRGEQYF.